Listed here are 32 T cell receptor beta chains from one sample, sequenced in a study of blood T cells in healthy people across ages. Sample-barcoded 5' priming and a J-beta primer mix drove a second PCR of about 6 to 12 cycles. From the 5' RACE reads, TCRdb called clonotypes with MiXCR, one entry per CDR3 protein. Counted here are 600,000 to 850,000 distinct CDR3 sequences, roughly 43% occurring once; the ten biggest clones make up roughly 19%. The specimen sequenced was blood. These receptors were taken from a woman aged 55-70 years in good health.

Comments on this clonotype: The junction differs from germline at one of its ends, possibly a read error. The genes are TRBV27 and TRBJ1-6, with 7 bases identical to TRBD1. CDR3 length equals 15 residues. Germline V gene data show CDR1 as MNHEY and CDR2 as SMNVEV (reference sequence). CDR3 DNA sequence: TGTGTCAGCAGGGAACAGGGGTTCGTGATCTCACCCCTCCACTTT. It is translated as CVSREQGFVISPLHF.

The count of this clonotype is one. This chain links TRBV20-1 with TRBJ2-1; TRBD2 matches at 12 bases. Germline V gene sequence: CDR1 DFQATT, CDR2 SNEGSKA (reference sequence). The CDR3 contains 14 residues. After removal of 1 base from V and 9 bases from J, the junction contained 4 bases not matched to a gene. CDR3 amino acids: CSARVLAGGVEQFF. For the CDR3, the DNA is TGCAGTGCTAGAGTACTAGCGGGAGGAGTTGAGCAGTTCTTC.

This clonotype was seen a handful of times. V and J are TRBV15 and TRBJ2-1, with D uncertain. CDR1 and CDR2 from the germline V gene are LNHNV and YYDKDF (reference sequence). V was shortened by 2 bases and J by 5 bases, with 19 bases between the two germline ends. The CDR3 sequence is 17 residues long. CDR3 sequence reads: CATSRKGPWEVDNEQFF. The CDR3 DNA is TGTGCCACCAGCAGAAAGGGCCCGTGGGAAGTGGACAATGAGCAGTTCTTC.

This clonotype was found many times. This rearrangement joins TRBV12-3 or TRBV12-4 to TRBJ2-5, with D perhaps TRBD2 (6 bases). The CDR3 has 13 amino acids. The V end was cut by 6 bases, the J end by 5 bases, with 13 bases between. DNA of the CDR3: TGTGCCAGCAGGGGGGACTCCCGGGAGACCCAGTACTTC. Residues: CASRGDSRETQYF.

The rearrangement links TRBV20-1 to TRBJ2-3; the match to TRBD2 covers 11 bases. The germline V gene has CDR1 DFQATT and CDR2 SNEGSKA (reference sequence). The CDR3 totals 17 residues. V was clipped by 6 bases and J by 2 bases; unmatched bases: 13. The CDR3 DNA sequence: TGCAGTGCCCAAACTATAGCGGGGGGGCCCTTCACAGATACGCAGTATTTT. Protein: CSAQTIAGGPFTDTQYF.

Note on this clonotype: A read error may be the cause here, since a much bigger clone is one base away. The chain employs TRBV7-2 and TRBJ2-5; 12 bases match TRBD2. Germline assignment: CDR1 SGHTA and CDR2 FQGNSA. V lost 5 bases and J lost 11; bases outside the gene matches: 21. This CDR3 is 18 amino acids long. CDR3 DNA: TGTGCCAGCAGCAAGACTAGCGGGAGAGGACGGAGGAGTAATGAGCAGTACTTC. Protein sequence: CASSKTSGRGRRSNEQYF.

The chain employs TRBV4-1 and TRBJ1-4; no clear D. V lost 4 bases to trimming and J lost 0 bases, with 12 bases between them. The CDR3 loop spans 16 amino acids. The germline gives CDR1 MGHRA, CDR2 YSYEKL. The CDR3: CASSPGPAATNEKLFF. The CDR3 region has the DNA TGCGCCAGCAGCCCAGGACCTGCCGCAACTAATGAAAAACTGTTTTTT.

In this sample, this clonotype turned up many times. This chain's CDR3 is CSVEIPAGTQYF. CDR3 sequence (DNA): TGCAGTGTGGAAATCCCGGCGGGTACGCAGTATTTT. This rearrangement joins TRBV20-1 to TRBJ2-3; TRBD2 might be the D (5 bases). Germline loops: CDR1 DFQATT, CDR2 SNEGSKA (reference sequence). The CDR3 spans 12 residues. Trimming pared 7 bases from V and 8 bases from J, leaving 16 bases between.

This chain joins TRBV6-1 and TRBJ2-6; a weak D match, TRBD1 (6 bases). With 11 bases removed from V and 1 base from J, the gap between germline ends came to 21 bases. The CDR3 is 17 amino acids. Germline assignment: CDR1 MNHNS and CDR2 SASEGT. This CDR3 reads CAGYDPGGGSGANVLTF. Written as DNA, the CDR3 is TGTGCCGGCTATGACCCTGGGGGCGGTTCTGGGGCCAACGTCCTGACTTTC.

J is TRBJ1-2 and V is TRBV7-2; D gene ambiguous. V lost 2 bases to trimming and J lost 6 bases, with 10 bases between them. CDR3 length: 13 amino acids. Germline V lookup: CDR1 SGHTA, CDR2 FQGNSA. As DNA, the CDR3 is TGTGCCAGCAGCTTACTAACCCGGGATGGCTACACCTTC. As protein: CASSLLTRDGYTF.

This clonotype occurred once. The V and J genes are TRBV2 and TRBJ1-2, with 10 bases matching TRBD1. This CDR3 is 13 amino acids long. The J segment lost 10 bases and the V segment lost 3 bases, leaving 5 bases of the junction unmatched. Germline lookup yields CDR1 SNHLY and CDR2 FYNNEI. This chain's CDR3 is CASSETGGSDYTF. The CDR3, as DNA: TGTGCCAGCAGTGAGACAGGGGGCAGCGACTACACCTTC.

This clonotype was seen ten or more times. The genes are TRBV29-1 and TRBJ2-6, with 7 bases fitting TRBD1. CDR3 size: 15 residues. The germline CDR1 and CDR2 sequences are SQVTM and ANQGSEA. The V segment lost 6 bases and the J segment 1 base; nucleotides outside the gene matches: 6. The CDR3: CSVRQGSSGANVLTF. Written as DNA, the CDR3 is TGCAGCGTGCGACAGGGATCATCTGGGGCCAACGTCCTGACTTTC.

A note on this clonotype: A read error may account for a junction end that differs from germline. This sequence joins TRBV27 and TRBJ2-3; D uncertain. The CDR3 consists of 13 residues. The germline gives CDR1 MNHEY, CDR2 SMNVEV (reference sequence). In DNA form, the CDR3 reads TGTGCCGGCAGTAGAACTGGAGCAGATACGCAGTATTTT. Protein sequence: CAGSRTGADTQYF.

This clonotype was seen only a few times. The rearrangement joins TRBV10-1 to TRBJ2-5; 7 positions match TRBD1. The J call could be wrong; TRBJ2-7 is a better fit for the DNA end. This CDR3 region has 13 residues. The germline V gene encodes CDR1 WNHNN and CDR2 SYGVQD (reference sequence). In nucleotides, the CDR3 is TGCGCCAGCAGTCTAAACAGGGGCTCCGAGCAGTACTTC. It is translated as CASSLNRGSEQYF.

This clonotype was detected only a few times. This chain connects TRBV29-1 to TRBJ1-1, with D perhaps TRBD1 (5 bases). Germline assignment: CDR1 SQVTM and CDR2 ANQGSEA. This CDR3 has 11 residues. CDR3 sequence reads: CRGGVGTEAFF. CDR3 nucleotides: TGCCGCGGAGGGGTAGGAACTGAAGCTTTCTTT. Full variable domain (outside the CDR3, taken from reference TRBV29-1 and TRBJ1-1): SAVISQKPSRDICQRGTSLTIQCQVDSQVTMMFWYRQQPGQSLTLIATANQGSEATYESGFVIDKFPISRPNLTFSTLTVSNMSPEDSSIYLCRGGVGTEAFFGQGTRLTVV.

The chain links TRBV7-8 to TRBJ2-3, with 15 bases lining up with TRBD2. Trimming removed 6 bases from V and 8 bases from J; junction bases left unmatched: 9. This CDR3 has 16 amino acids. Germline loops: CDR1 SGHVS, CDR2 FQNEAQ. The CDR3 DNA is TGTGCCAGCAGTTCAAGGGGACTAGCGGGAGGAGGTACGCAGTATTTT. It translates to CASSSRGLAGGGTQYF.

This clonotype was seen a single time. The rearrangement joins TRBV7-2 to TRBJ2-4; 9 bases line up with TRBD2. The end of the DNA aligns better with TRBJ2-7, so the J call may be wrong. CDR1 and CDR2 (germline): SGHTA, FQGNSA. The CDR3 totals 15 residues. For the CDR3, the DNA is TGTGCCAGCAGCCTAGTGGCCCTTAGCGGGAGCGAGCAGTACTTC. Encoded protein: CASSLVALSGSEQYF.

V and J are TRBV11-2 and TRBJ1-2, with D unresolved. Trimming pared 5 bases from V and 1 base from J, leaving 23 bases between. CDR1 SGHAT and CDR2 FQNNGV come from the germline V gene. The CDR3 runs 18 residues. The CDR3 is CASSPTRPSQHINYGYTF. Here the CDR3 DNA reads TGTGCCAGCAGCCCCACAAGGCCTTCGCAACACATTAACTATGGCTACACCTTC.

This clonotype was seen ten or more times. The rearrangement joins TRBV6-2 or TRBV6-3 to TRBJ2-7, with D perhaps being TRBD1 or TRBD2 (6 bases each). The CDR3 consists of 11 residues. Germline CDR1 MNHEY, CDR2 SVGEGT. V lost 7 bases to trimming and J lost 7 bases, with 11 bases between them. The CDR3 DNA sequence: TGTGCCAGCATTCGGGGGACAGAGCAGTACTTC. Protein: CASIRGTEQYF.

This clonotype turned up a few times. This sequence joins TRBV20-1 and TRBJ2-6; 10 nucleotides align to TRBD1. V shed 4 bases, J shed 3 bases, and the junction held 6 bases outside the gene matches. The germline gives CDR1 DFQATT, CDR2 SNEGSKA (reference sequence). CDR3 length: 16 residues. In DNA form, the CDR3 reads TGCAGTGCTACCGGGACAGGGGAGGTTGGGGCCAACGTCCTGACTTTC. Its translation: CSATGTGEVGANVLTF.

The V and J genes are TRBV9 and TRBJ2-1; D is possibly TRBD1 or TRBD2 (5 bases each). The V end was cut by 5 bases, the J end by 7 bases, with 19 bases between. Per germline, CDR1 SGDLS and CDR2 YYNGEE. The CDR3 extends over 15 amino acids. The CDR3 spells CASRRGDLAHNEQFF. CDR3 DNA: TGTGCCAGCAGGCGAGGGGACCTCGCCCATAATGAGCAGTTCTTC.

V is TRBV7-2 and J is TRBJ2-3; 10 nucleotides line up with TRBD2. The CDR3 covers 15 residues. V shed 3 bases, J shed 3 bases, and the junction held 3 bases outside the gene matches. Germline CDR1 SGHTA, CDR2 FQGNSA. The CDR3 loop reads CASSFIAGGTDTQYF. CDR3 nucleotide sequence: TGTGCCAGCAGCTTCATAGCGGGAGGTACAGATACGCAGTATTTT.

In this sample, this clonotype turned up many times. The chain couples TRBV7-2 to TRBJ1-2; D gene uncertain. The CDR3 has 15 residues. Germline V lookup: CDR1 SGHTA, CDR2 FQGNSA. Deletions cut 5 bases from V and 5 bases from J, with 18 bases between. The CDR3, as DNA: TGTGCCAGCAGCCCCCAGCTCGGTCAAACTTATGGCTACACCTTC. It codes for CASSPQLGQTYGYTF.

Concerning this clonotype itself: A much larger clone lies a single base off, so this may be a read error. The CDR3 spells CSVESPGTNFEQYF. The CDR3 nucleotides are TGCAGCGTTGAATCTCCCGGGACGAACTTCGAGCAGTACTTC. J is TRBJ2-4 and V is TRBV29-1; D is perhaps TRBD1 or TRBD2 (5 bases each). The DNA end favors TRBJ2-7, so the J call may be wrong. Germline CDR1 and CDR2: SQVTM and ANQGSEA. The length of the CDR3 is 14 residues.

The chain uses TRBV7-9 and TRBJ2-3; TRBD2 might be the D (5 bases). With 7 bases removed from V and 0 bases from J, the gap between germline ends came to 8 bases. CDR3 length: 13 residues. Germline CDR1 SEHNR, CDR2 FQNEAQ (reference sequence). In nucleotides, the CDR3 is TGTGCCAGCACCCTAGCTAGCACAGATACGCAGTATTTT. Translation: CASTLASTDTQYF.

The V call is TRBV7-6, the J call TRBJ2-1; D is perhaps TRBD1 (6 bases). This CDR3 comprises 14 residues. Trimming stripped 5 bases from V and 6 bases from J, with 14 bases between. Germline lookup yields CDR1 SGHVS and CDR2 FNYEAQ. The CDR3 spells CASSREGVSNEQFF. CDR3 bases: TGTGCCAGCAGCCGAGAGGGGGTTTCCAATGAGCAGTTCTTC.

The chain employs TRBV9 and TRBJ1-6; D may be TRBD1 (6 bases). The CDR3 loop spans 15 amino acids. Germline-derived CDR1 and CDR2 are SGDLS and YYNGEE. The V and J ends lost 0 bases and 4 bases respectively, with 8 bases between them. The DNA of the CDR3 is TGTGCCAGCAGCGTAGGGACAGATTATAATTCACCCCTCCACTTT. This sequence encodes CASSVGTDYNSPLHF. The full variable domain, rest sourced from reference TRBV9 and TRBJ1-6, is DSGVTQTPKHLITATGQRVTLRCSPRSGDLSVYWYQQSLDQGLQFLIQYYNGEERAKGNILERFSAQQFPDLHSELNLSSLELGDSALYFCASSVGTDYNSPLHFGNGTRLTVT.

The V gene is TRBV25-1, the J gene TRBJ2-7; tentative D call: TRBD1 (5 bases). Trimming took off 7 bases at V and 4 bases at J, with 14 bases between the two ends. The CDR3 contains 13 residues. Germline V gene sequence: CDR1 MGHDK, CDR2 SYGVNS. CDR3 in amino acids: CASTPDNLYEQYF. The CDR3 DNA reads TGTGCCAGCACCCCGGACAACCTGTACGAGCAGTACTTC.

The rearrangement links TRBV9 to TRBJ1-6, with D perhaps matching TRBD1 (6 bases). The length of the CDR3 is 16 residues. Germline V lookup: CDR1 SGDLS, CDR2 YYNGEE. V lost 3 bases to trimming and J lost 0 bases, with 10 bases between them. This CDR3 reads CASSARQDSYNSPLHF. CDR3 DNA sequence: TGTGCCAGCAGCGCCCGACAGGACTCCTATAATTCACCCCTCCACTTT.

The chain joins TRBV6-5 to TRBJ1-1; 10 nucleotides agree with TRBD1. The trim removed 6 bases at V and 3 bases at J, leaving 7 bases unmatched. The CDR3 has 15 amino acids. Germline V gene lookup returns CDR1 MNHEY and CDR2 SVGAGI. CDR3 sequence (DNA): TGTGCCAGCAGATCCGGGACAGGGGAGTACACTGAAGCTTTCTTT. Amino acids: CASRSGTGEYTEAFF.

This clonotype was counted a few times. The chain joins TRBV20-1 to TRBJ2-5; D is tentatively TRBD1 or TRBD2 (5 bases each). V shed 4 bases and J shed 2 bases, with 8 bases lying between them. This CDR3 is 12 amino acids long. Per the germline V gene, CDR1 is DFQATT and CDR2 is SNEGSKA (reference sequence). The CDR3 DNA follows: TGCAGTGCTAATGGGGGACAAGAGACCCAGTACTTC. This codes for CSANGGQETQYF.

The chain joins TRBV27 to TRBJ2-5; perhaps TRBD1 as D (6 bases). V was shortened by 0 bases and J by 5 bases, with 13 bases between the two germline ends. The V gene's germline CDR1 is MNHEY and CDR2 SMNVEV (reference sequence). The CDR3 has 15 amino acids. In DNA form, the CDR3 reads TGTGCCAGCAGTTTATCCGTACAGGGCCCGGAGACCCAGTACTTC. Translated, it gives CASSLSVQGPETQYF.